This entry lists 15 T cell receptor beta chains sequenced from one sample in a study of blood T cell repertoires in COVID-19. Generated by immunoSEQ multiplex PCR, the TCRdb table keeps only in-frame clones and is missing some. The data hold fewer than 15,000 clones, with 90% observed a single time. Sequencing input: peripheral blood. Receptors originate from a human donor with active COVID-19. The donor label of this sample is uncertain.

The V and J genes are TRBV5-1 and TRBJ2-2; D call uncertain. The germline V and J ends were trimmed by 0 bases and 5 bases, with 11 bases remaining between them. The CDR3 runs to 15 residues. Germline CDR1 and CDR2: SGHRS and YFSETQ. CDR3 amino acids: CASSLASHRTGELFF. The DNA of the CDR3 is TGCGCCAGCAGCTTGGCCTCCCATCGGACCGGGGAGCTGTTTTTT.

This clone is labeled medium-sized (0.01 to 0.1%). The V gene is TRBV7-8, the J gene TRBJ1-5; maybe TRBD1 (6 bases). The CDR3 runs 15 residues. Germline V gene lookup returns CDR1 SGHVS and CDR2 FQNEAQ. Trimming stripped 6 bases from V and 3 bases from J, with 15 bases between. The CDR3 region is CASSQYTGINQPQHF. The CDR3 coding sequence is TGTGCCAGCAGTCAATATACAGGGATCAATCAGCCCCAGCATTTT.

The CDR3, as DNA: TGTGCCAGCTCACCACCCGTGTCAGATACGCAGTATTTT. It translates to CASSPPVSDTQYF. V usage is TRBV18 and J usage is TRBJ2-3; D call uncertain. V was clipped by 0 bases and J by 4 bases, with 5 bases between them. Per germline, CDR1 KGHSH and CDR2 LQKENI. The CDR3 runs to 13 residues.

The gene calls are TRBV4-2 and TRBJ1-3; possible D gene TRBD1, 5 bases. V was trimmed by 0 bases and J by 0 bases, leaving 15 bases between them. Germline V lookup: CDR1 LGHNA, CDR2 YNFKEQ. There are 18 residues in the CDR3. The CDR3 is CASSQDWRQMSSGNTIYF. The CDR3, as DNA: TGTGCCAGCAGCCAAGATTGGCGACAGATGAGCTCTGGAAACACCATATATTTT.

The chain employs TRBV2 and TRBJ2-7; 8 bases map to TRBD2. Unmatched junction bases numbered 0, after V lost 1 base and J lost 4 bases. CDR3 length: 13 residues. Germline V gene lookup returns CDR1 SNHLY and CDR2 FYNNEI. CDR3 amino acids: CASSEGLAYEQYF. In nucleotides, the CDR3 is TGTGCCAGCAGTGAAGGACTAGCGTACGAGCAGTACTTC.

The V gene is TRBV7-2, the J gene TRBJ2-5, with D uncertain. From germline, CDR1 is SGHTA and CDR2 FQGNSA. V lost 5 bases, J lost 2 bases, and 12 bases lay in between. The CDR3 covers 14 residues. Here the CDR3 DNA reads TGTGCCAGCAGCCCCCAAGGCGGACAAGAGACCCAGTACTTC. Protein sequence: CASSPQGGQETQYF.

This clone was counted only a few times. The chain carries TRBV5-1 and TRBJ1-2; TRBD1 agrees at 10 bases. The CDR3 is made up of 13 amino acids. In germline, CDR1 is SGHRS, CDR2 YFSETQ. The trim removed 4 bases at V and 8 bases at J, leaving 5 bases unmatched. This chain's CDR3 is CASSQDRGDGYTF. The CDR3, as DNA: TGCGCCAGCAGCCAGGACAGGGGGGACGGCTACACCTTC.

The chain employs TRBV3-1 (or the pseudogene TRBV3-2) and TRBJ1-1; D uncertain. V was cut by 0 bases and J by 6 bases, with 8 bases left in between. The V gene's germline CDR1 is LGHDT and CDR2 YNNKEL (reference sequence). The CDR3 runs 13 residues. The CDR3 loop reads CASSQDRKSEAFF. The CDR3 DNA sequence: TGTGCCAGCAGCCAAGATAGAAAGTCTGAAGCTTTCTTT.

This clone was observed once. The chain carries TRBV19 and TRBJ2-2; D is perhaps TRBD2 (6 bases). The CDR3 has 18 amino acids. Germline V gene sequence: CDR1 LNHDA, CDR2 SQIVND (reference sequence). Deletions cut 0 bases from V and 1 base from J, with 15 bases between. This CDR3 reads CASSIDLPGTGNTGELFF. The CDR3 bases are TGTGCCAGTAGTATAGATCTGCCCGGGACTGGGAACACCGGGGAGCTGTTTTTT.

The CDR3 bases are TGTGCCAGTAGTACGGGACTAGCGAGCACAGATACGCAGTATTTT. Amino acids: CASSTGLASTDTQYF. The chain uses TRBV19 and TRBJ2-3, with 10 bases aligning to TRBD2. J was trimmed by 0 bases and V by 4 bases; bases with no gene match: 1. Looked up from germline, CDR1 is LNHDA and CDR2 is SQIVND (reference sequence). CDR3 length: 15 residues.

The chain uses TRBV7-8 and TRBJ2-6, with a possible D match to TRBD1 (5 bases). Germline loops: CDR1 SGHVS, CDR2 FQNEAQ. The V and J ends lost 0 bases and 3 bases respectively, with 9 bases between them. The CDR3 spans 16 residues. The CDR3 region has the DNA TGTGCCAGCAGCTTAGCTACAGGTGATGGGGCCAACGTCCTGACTTTC. This codes for CASSLATGDGANVLTF.

J is TRBJ1-5 and V is TRBV28; 10 bases map to TRBD1. CDR1 and CDR2 (germline): MDHEN, SYDVKM. The trim removed 5 bases at V and 8 bases at J, leaving 12 bases unmatched. The CDR3 contains 16 residues. The CDR3 reads CASSHPGTGASEPQHF. The DNA of the CDR3 is TGTGCCAGCAGTCATCCCGGGACAGGGGCGTCGGAGCCCCAGCATTTT.

The J gene is TRBJ2-1, the V gene TRBV28, with D possibly matching TRBD1 (6 bases). This CDR3 is built from 13 residues. V lost 7 bases to trimming and J lost 4 bases, with 11 bases between them. The germline CDR1 and CDR2 sequences are MDHEN and SYDVKM. The CDR3 DNA is TGTGCCAGCACCCCACAGGGTTACAATGAGCAGTTCTTC. This translates into CASTPQGYNEQFF.

The chain recombines TRBV28 with TRBJ1-2, with D tentatively TRBD1 (5 bases). Germline-derived CDR1 and CDR2 are MDHEN and SYDVKM. This CDR3 comprises 13 residues. The germline V and J ends were trimmed by 5 bases and 2 bases, with 9 bases remaining between them. This CDR3 is CASSAPGNYGYTF. The CDR3, as DNA: TGTGCCAGCAGTGCCCCAGGGAACTATGGCTACACCTTC.

This chain connects TRBV25-1 to TRBJ1-1, with 7 bases identical to TRBD1. V was pared by 3 bases and J by 10 bases, with 11 bases of the junction left unmatched. The CDR3 runs to 14 residues. Germline V CDR1 and CDR2: MGHDK, SYGVNS. The CDR3 loop reads CASSDTTGVIGAFF. In DNA, the CDR3 is TGTGCCAGCAGTGATACAACAGGGGTCATTGGAGCTTTCTTT.